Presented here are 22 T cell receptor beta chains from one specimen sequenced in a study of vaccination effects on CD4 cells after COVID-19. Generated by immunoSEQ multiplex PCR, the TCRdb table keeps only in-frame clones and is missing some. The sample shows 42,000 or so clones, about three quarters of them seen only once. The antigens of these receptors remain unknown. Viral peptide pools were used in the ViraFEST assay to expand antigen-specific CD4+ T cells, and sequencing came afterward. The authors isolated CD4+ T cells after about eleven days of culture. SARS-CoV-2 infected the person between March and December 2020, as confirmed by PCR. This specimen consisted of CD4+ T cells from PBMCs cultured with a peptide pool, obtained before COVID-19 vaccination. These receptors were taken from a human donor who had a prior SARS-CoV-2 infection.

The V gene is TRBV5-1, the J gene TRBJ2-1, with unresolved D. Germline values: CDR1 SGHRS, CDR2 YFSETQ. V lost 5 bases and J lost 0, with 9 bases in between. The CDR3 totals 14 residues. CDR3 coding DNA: TGCGCCAGCAGTTTTCAGAGCTCCTACAATGAGCAGTTCTTC. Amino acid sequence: CASSFQSSYNEQFF.

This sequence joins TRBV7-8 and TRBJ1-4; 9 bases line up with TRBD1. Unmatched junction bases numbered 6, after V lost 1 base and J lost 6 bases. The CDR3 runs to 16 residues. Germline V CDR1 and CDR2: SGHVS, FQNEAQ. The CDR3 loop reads CASSLVPDRGYEKLFF. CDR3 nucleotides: TGTGCCAGCAGCTTAGTGCCGGACAGGGGTTATGAAAAACTGTTTTTT.

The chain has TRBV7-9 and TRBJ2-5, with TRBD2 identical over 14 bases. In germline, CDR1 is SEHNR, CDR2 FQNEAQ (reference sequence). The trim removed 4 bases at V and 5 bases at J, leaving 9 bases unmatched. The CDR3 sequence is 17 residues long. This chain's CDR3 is CASSSGTSGSVWETQYF. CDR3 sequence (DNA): TGTGCCAGCAGCTCCGGGACTAGCGGGAGTGTCTGGGAGACCCAGTACTTC.

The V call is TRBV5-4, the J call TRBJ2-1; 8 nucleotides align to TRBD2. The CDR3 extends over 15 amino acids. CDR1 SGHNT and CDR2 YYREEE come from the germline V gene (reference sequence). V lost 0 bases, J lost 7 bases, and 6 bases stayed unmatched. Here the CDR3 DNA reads TGTGCCAGCAGCTTGGTCTTAGCGGGACCAAATGAGCAGTTCTTC. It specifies CASSLVLAGPNEQFF.

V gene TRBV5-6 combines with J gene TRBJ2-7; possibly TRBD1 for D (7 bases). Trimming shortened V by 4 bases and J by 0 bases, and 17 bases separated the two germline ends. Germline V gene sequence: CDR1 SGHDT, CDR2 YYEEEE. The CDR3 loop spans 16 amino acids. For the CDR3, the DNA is TGTGCCAGCAGCCCGCTTAGACAGGGAGGCTCCTACGAGCAGTACTTC. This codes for CASSPLRQGGSYEQYF.

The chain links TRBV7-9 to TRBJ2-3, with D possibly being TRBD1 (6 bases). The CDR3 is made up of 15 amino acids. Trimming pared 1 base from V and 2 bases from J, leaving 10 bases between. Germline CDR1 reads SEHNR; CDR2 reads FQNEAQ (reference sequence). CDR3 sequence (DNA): TGTGCCAGCAGCTTAGTAGGACAGAACACAGATACGCAGTATTTT. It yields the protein CASSLVGQNTDTQYF.

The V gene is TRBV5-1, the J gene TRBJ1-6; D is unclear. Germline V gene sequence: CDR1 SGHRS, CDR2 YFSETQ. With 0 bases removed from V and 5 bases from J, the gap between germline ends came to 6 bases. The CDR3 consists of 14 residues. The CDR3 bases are TGCGCCAGCAGCTTGGGCCTCAATAATTCACCCCTCCACTTT. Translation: CASSLGLNNSPLHF.

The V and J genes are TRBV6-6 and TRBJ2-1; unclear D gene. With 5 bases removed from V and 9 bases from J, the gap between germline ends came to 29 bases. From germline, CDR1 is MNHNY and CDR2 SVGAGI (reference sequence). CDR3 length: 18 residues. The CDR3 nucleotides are TGTGCCAGCAGTCATCCCCCGACGATGGGCCCAACTGATGGTGAGCAGTTCTTC. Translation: CASSHPPTMGPTDGEQFF.

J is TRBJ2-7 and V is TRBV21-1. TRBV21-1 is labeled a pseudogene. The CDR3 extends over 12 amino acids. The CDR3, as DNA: TGTGCCAGCAGCAAATCTTCGGCCGAGCAGTACTTC. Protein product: CASSKSSAEQYF.

The CDR3 bases are TGTGCCAGCAGCCCTGGGGCGTTCGCAGATACGCAGTATTTT. This translates into CASSPGAFADTQYF. The rearrangement joins TRBV7-3 to TRBJ2-3, with D tentatively TRBD1 (5 bases). The CDR3 extends over 14 amino acids. Trimming cost V 5 bases and J 4 bases, with 13 bases left between them. The V gene's germline CDR1 is SGHTA and CDR2 FQGTGA.

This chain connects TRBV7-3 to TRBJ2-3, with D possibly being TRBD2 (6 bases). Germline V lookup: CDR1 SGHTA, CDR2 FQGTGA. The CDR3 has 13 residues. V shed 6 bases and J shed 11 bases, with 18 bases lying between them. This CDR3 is CASRSGLRPGQYF. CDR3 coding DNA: TGTGCCAGCAGGTCGGGACTTCGACCGGGGCAGTATTTT.

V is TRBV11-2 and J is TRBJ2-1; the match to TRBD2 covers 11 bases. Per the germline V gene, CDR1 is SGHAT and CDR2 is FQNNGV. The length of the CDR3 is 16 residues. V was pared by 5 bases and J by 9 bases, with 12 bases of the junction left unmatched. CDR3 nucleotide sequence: TGTGCCAGCAGCCTGACGCTGACTAGCGGGATTTTTGAGCAGTTCTTC. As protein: CASSLTLTSGIFEQFF.

The CDR3 nucleotides read TGCGCCAGCAGCTTAGGGACGCCAATGGGAGAGACCCAGTACTTC. It is translated as CASSLGTPMGETQYF. This chain connects TRBV5-1 to TRBJ2-5; D is possibly TRBD1 or TRBD2 (5 bases each). Trimming pared 2 bases from V and 4 bases from J, leaving 15 bases between. Germline V gene lookup returns CDR1 SGHRS and CDR2 YFSETQ. The CDR3 runs 15 residues.

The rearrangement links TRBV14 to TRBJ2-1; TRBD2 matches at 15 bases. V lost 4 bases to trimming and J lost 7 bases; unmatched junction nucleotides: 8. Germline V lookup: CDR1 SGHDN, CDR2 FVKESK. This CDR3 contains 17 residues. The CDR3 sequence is CASSPWTSGGATNEQFF. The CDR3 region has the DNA TGTGCCAGCAGCCCTTGGACTAGCGGGGGGGCTACGAATGAGCAGTTCTTC.

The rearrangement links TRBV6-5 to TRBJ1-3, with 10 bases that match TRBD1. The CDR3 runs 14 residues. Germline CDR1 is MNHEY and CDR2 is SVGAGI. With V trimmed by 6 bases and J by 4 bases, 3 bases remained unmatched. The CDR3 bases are TGTGCCAGCAGGCGGGACAGGGGCGGAAACACCATATATTTT. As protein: CASRRDRGGNTIYF.

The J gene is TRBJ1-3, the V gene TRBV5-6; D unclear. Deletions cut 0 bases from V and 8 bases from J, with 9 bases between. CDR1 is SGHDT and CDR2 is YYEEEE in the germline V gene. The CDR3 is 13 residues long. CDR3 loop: CASSLGYVDTIYF. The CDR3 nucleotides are TGTGCCAGCAGCTTGGGTTACGTGGACACCATATATTTT.

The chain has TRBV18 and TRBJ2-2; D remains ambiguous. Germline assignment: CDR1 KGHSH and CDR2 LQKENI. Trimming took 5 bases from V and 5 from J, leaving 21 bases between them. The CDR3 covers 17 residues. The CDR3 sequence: CASSIYVRVRPTGELFF. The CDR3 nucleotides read TGTGCCAGCTCAATTTACGTTCGGGTCCGACCAACCGGGGAGCTGTTTTTT.

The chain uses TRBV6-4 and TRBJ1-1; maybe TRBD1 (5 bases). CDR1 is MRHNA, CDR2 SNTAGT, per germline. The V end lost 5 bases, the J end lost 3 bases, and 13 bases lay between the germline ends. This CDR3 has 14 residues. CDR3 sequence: CASSPDGGDTEAFF. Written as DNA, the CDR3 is TGTGCCAGCAGTCCGGACGGAGGGGACACTGAAGCTTTCTTT.

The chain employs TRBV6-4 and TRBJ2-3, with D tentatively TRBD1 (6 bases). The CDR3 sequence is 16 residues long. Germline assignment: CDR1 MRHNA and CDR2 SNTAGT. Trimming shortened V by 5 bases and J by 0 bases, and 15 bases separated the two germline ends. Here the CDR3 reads CASSLIVTGSTDTQYF. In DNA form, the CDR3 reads TGTGCCAGCAGTCTGATCGTTACAGGGAGCACAGATACGCAGTATTTT.

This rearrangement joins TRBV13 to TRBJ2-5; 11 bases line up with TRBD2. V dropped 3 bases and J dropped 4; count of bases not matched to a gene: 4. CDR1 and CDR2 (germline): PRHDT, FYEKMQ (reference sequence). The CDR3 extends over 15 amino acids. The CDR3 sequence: CASSFSGGARETQYF. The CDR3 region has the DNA TGTGCCAGCAGCTTTAGCGGGGGGGCCAGAGAGACCCAGTACTTC.

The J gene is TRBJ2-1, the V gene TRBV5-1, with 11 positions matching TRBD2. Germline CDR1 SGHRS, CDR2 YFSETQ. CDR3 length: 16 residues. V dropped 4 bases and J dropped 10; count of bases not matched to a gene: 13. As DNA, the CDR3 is TGCGCCAGCAGCGCATCCGGGACTAGCGGAATGGGGGAGCAGTTCTTC. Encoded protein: CASSASGTSGMGEQFF.

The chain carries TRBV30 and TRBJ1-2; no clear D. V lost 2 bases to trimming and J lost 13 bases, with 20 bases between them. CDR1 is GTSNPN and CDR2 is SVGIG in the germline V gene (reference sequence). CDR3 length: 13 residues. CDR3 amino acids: CAWSPTSAVGVTF. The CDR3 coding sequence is TGTGCCTGGAGTCCTACCTCTGCTGTCGGCGTCACCTTC. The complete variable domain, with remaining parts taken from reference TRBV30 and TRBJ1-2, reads SQTIHQWPATLVQPVGSPLSLECTVEGTSNPNLYWYRQAAGRGLQLLFYSVGIGQISSEVPQNLSASRPQDRQFILSSKKLLLSDSGFYLCAWSPTSAVGVTFGSGTRLTVV.